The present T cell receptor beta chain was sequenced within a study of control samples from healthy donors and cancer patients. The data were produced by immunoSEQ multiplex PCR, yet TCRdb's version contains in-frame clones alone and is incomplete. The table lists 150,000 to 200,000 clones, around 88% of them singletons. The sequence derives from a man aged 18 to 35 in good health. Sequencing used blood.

The CDR3 spells CASSTGGPNTGELFF. CDR3 coding DNA: TGTGCCAGCAGCACGGGGGGGCCTAACACCGGGGAGCTGTTTTTT. The gene calls are TRBV5-4 and TRBJ2-2; TRBD2 aligns across 8 bases. V lost 4 bases, J lost 2 bases, and 4 bases stayed unmatched. Germline assignment: CDR1 SGHNT and CDR2 YYREEE (reference sequence). The CDR3 consists of 15 residues.